This entry lists 7 T cell receptor beta chains sequenced from one sample in a study of cytomegalovirus exposure and HLA in healthy donors. The PCR contained 60 Vbeta and 13 Jbeta primers. Sequencing used immunoSEQ multiplex PCR; TCRdb keeps in-frame clones, though not all of them. The sample has 150,000 or so clones, approximately 72% seen once. Sequenced input: PBMCs. These receptors all stem from a female donor in good health and CMV-seronegative.

J is TRBJ1-2 and V is TRBV9; D uncertain. Germline V gene sequence: CDR1 SGDLS, CDR2 YYNGEE. The CDR3 runs to 14 residues. V was clipped by 0 bases and J by 1 base, with 7 bases between them. The CDR3 reads CASSVGHDNYGYTF. The CDR3 coding sequence is TGTGCCAGCAGCGTAGGACACGATAACTATGGCTACACCTTC. Full variable domain (outside the CDR3, taken from reference TRBV9 and TRBJ1-2): DSGVTQTPKHLITATGQRVTLRCSPRSGDLSVYWYQQSLDQGLQFLIQYYNGEERAKGNILERFSAQQFPDLHSELNLSSLELGDSALYFCASSVGHDNYGYTFGSGTRLTVV.

The genes are TRBV11-3 and TRBJ2-3; D is perhaps TRBD1 (5 bases). Germline loops: CDR1 SGHNT, CDR2 YENEEA. The V and J ends lost 5 bases and 14 bases respectively, with 17 bases between them. This CDR3 region has 12 residues. CDR3 nucleotides: TGTGCCAGCAGCCAACCAGGGCGCGGTTTGTATTTT. Protein sequence: CASSQPGRGLYF.

The rearrangement links TRBV7-8 to TRBJ2-3; possibly TRBD1 for D (6 bases). There are 15 residues in the CDR3. The germline V gene has CDR1 SGHVS and CDR2 FQNEAQ. V lost 2 bases and J lost 4, with 13 bases in between. The CDR3 region is CASSLTRGIADTQYF. The CDR3 DNA reads as TGTGCCAGCAGCTTAACAAGGGGGATCGCAGATACGCAGTATTTT.

J is TRBJ1-1 and V is TRBV25-1; D is uncertain. The CDR3 sequence is 14 residues long. Germline CDR1 reads MGHDK; CDR2 reads SYGVNS. The V and J ends lost 1 base and 6 bases respectively, with 12 bases between them. The DNA of the CDR3 is TGTGCCAGCAGTGAATTGAGGGATGGTGCTGAAGCTTTCTTT. It is translated as CASSELRDGAEAFF.

This clone was observed once. The V and J genes are TRBV5-1 and TRBJ1-6; 9 nucleotides align to TRBD1. Germline V CDR1 and CDR2: SGHRS, YFSETQ. J was trimmed by 10 bases and V by 4 bases; bases with no gene match: 6. The CDR3 has 14 residues. CDR3 nucleotides: TGCGCCAGCAGCCTGGACAGGGGAGGCTCACCCCTCCACTTT. Amino acid sequence: CASSLDRGGSPLHF. Using reference TRBV5-1 and TRBJ1-6 for the parts outside the CDR3, the full variable domain is KAGVTQTPRYLIKTRGQQVTLSCSPISGHRSVSWYQQTPGQGLQFLFEYFSETQRNKGNFPGRFSGRQFSNSRSEMNVSTLELGDSALYLCASSLDRGGSPLHFGNGTRLTVT.

The chain has TRBV10-3 and TRBJ2-2, with 12 bases fitting TRBD2. V trimming: 4 bases; J trimming: 5 bases; junction bases outside the gene matches: 8. CDR3 size: 17 residues. CDR1 and CDR2 (germline): ENHRY, SYGVKD. The CDR3 here is CAISALAGGRGTGELFF. The CDR3 DNA reads TGTGCCATCAGTGCACTAGCGGGGGGCCGGGGGACCGGGGAGCTGTTTTTT.

This rearrangement joins TRBV10-2 to TRBJ2-4; 9 bases agree with TRBD2. The trim removed 10 bases at V and 4 bases at J, leaving 11 bases unmatched. Germline CDR1 and CDR2: WSHSY and SAAADI. The CDR3 is 15 amino acids. The CDR3 DNA reads as TGCGCCACCCAGACCGGGACTAGCTTTAAAAACATTCAGTACTTC. It specifies CATQTGTSFKNIQYF.